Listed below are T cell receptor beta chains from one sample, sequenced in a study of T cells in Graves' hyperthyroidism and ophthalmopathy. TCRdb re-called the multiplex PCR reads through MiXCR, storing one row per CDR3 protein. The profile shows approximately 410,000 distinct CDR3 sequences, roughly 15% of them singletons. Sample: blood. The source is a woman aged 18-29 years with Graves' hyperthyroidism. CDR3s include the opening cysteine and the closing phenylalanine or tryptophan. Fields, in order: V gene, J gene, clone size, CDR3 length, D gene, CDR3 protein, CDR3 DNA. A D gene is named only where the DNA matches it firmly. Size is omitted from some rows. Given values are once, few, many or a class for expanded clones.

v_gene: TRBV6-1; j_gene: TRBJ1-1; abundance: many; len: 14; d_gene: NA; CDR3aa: CASSEALRDTEAFF; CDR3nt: TGTGCCAGCAGTGAAGCGCTAAGGGACACTGAAGCTTTCTTT
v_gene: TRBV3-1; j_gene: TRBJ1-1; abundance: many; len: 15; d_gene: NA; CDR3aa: CASSQTSAGRTEAFF; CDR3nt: TGTGCCAGCAGCCAAACGTCGGCAGGGCGGACTGAAGCTTTCTTT
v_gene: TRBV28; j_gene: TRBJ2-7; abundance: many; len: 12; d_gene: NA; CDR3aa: CASELAVGEQYF; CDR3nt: TGTGCCAGCGAATTAGCGGTTGGGGAGCAGTACTTC
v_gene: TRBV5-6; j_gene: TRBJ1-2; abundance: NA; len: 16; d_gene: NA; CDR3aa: CASSLVSGRRNYGYTF; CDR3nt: TGTGCCAGCAGCTTGGTTTCAGGGAGACGTAACTATGGCTACACCTTC
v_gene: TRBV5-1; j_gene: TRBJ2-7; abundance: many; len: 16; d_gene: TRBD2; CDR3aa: CASSFETSGTFYEQYF; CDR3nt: TGCGCCAGCAGCTTTGAGACTAGCGGGACCTTTTACGAGCAGTACTTC
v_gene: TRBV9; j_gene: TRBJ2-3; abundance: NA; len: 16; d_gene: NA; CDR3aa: CASSVEGRPRTDTQYF; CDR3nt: TGTGCCAGCAGCGTAGAAGGGAGACCCCGCACAGATACGCAGTATTTT
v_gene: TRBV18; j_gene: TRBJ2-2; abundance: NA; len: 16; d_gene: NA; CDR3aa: CASSPPGSRNTGELFF; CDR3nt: TGTGCCAGCTCACCCCCGGGCTCCAGGAACACCGGGGAGCTGTTTTTT
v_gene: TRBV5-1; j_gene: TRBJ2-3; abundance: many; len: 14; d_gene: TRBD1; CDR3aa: CASSPGTAADTQYF; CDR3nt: TGCGCCAGCAGCCCCGGGACAGCCGCAGATACGCAGTATTTT
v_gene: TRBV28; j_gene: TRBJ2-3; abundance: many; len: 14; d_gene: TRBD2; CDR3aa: CASRTAGEGNTQYF; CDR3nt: TGTGCCAGCAGGACAGCGGGAGAAGGAAATACGCAGTATTTT
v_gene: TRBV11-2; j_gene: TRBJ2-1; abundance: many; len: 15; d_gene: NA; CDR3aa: CASSLESSSYNEQFF; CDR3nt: TGTGCCAGCAGCTTAGAATCCAGCTCCTACAATGAGCAGTTCTTC
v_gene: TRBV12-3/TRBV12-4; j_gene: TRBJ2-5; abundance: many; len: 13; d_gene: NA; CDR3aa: CASSFDGRETQYF; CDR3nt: TGTGCCAGCAGTTTTGACGGGCGCGAGACCCAGTACTTC
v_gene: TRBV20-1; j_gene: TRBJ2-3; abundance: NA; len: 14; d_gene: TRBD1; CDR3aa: CSARATGVTDTQYF; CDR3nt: TGCAGTGCTAGGGCGACAGGGGTAACAGATACGCAGTATTTT
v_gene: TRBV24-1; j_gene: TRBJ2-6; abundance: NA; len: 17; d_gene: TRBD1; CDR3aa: CATSDPNTGVGANVLTF; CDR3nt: TGTGCCACCAGTGACCCTAATACAGGGGTTGGGGCCAACGTCCTGACTTTC
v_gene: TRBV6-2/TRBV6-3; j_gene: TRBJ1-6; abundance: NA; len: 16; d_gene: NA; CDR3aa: CASSYSIRVGNSPLHF; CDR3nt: TGTGCCAGCAGTTACTCGATCAGGGTTGGCAATTCACCCCTCCACTTT
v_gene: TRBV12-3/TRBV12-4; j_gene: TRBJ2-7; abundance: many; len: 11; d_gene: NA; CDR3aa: CASSSAHEQYF; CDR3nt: TGTGCCAGCAGCTCAGCCCACGAGCAGTACTTC
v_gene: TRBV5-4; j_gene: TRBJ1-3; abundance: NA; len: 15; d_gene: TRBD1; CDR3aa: CASSSTTGAGNTIYF; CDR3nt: TGTGCCAGCAGCTCAACGACAGGGGCTGGAAACACCATATATTTT
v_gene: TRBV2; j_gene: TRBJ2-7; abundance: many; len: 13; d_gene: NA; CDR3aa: CASGGRTSYEQYF; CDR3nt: TGTGCCAGCGGGGGCAGAACCTCCTACGAGCAGTACTTC
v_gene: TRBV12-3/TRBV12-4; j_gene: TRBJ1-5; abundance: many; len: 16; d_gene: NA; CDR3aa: CASSLTGAGGRQPQHF; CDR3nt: TGTGCCAGCAGCTTAACCGGCGCGGGGGGTCGACAGCCCCAGCATTTT
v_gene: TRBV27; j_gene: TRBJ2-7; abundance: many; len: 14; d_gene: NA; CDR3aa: CASSPDTFSYEQYF; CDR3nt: TGTGCCAGCAGTCCGGACACCTTCTCCTACGAGCAGTACTTC
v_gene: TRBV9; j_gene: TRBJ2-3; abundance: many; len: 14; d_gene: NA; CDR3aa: CASSVEPSTDTQYF; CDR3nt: TGTGCCAGCAGCGTAGAGCCTAGCACAGATACGCAGTATTTT
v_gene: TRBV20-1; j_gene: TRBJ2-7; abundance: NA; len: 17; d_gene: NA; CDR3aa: CSADSDSGTGTIYEQYF; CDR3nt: TGCAGTGCCGACAGCGATTCAGGCACCGGAACGATCTACGAGCAGTACTTC
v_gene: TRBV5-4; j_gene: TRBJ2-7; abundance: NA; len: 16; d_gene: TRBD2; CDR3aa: CASSLGSGRGAPEQYF; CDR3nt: TGTGCCAGCAGCTTGGGGAGCGGGAGAGGTGCCCCCGAGCAGTACTTC
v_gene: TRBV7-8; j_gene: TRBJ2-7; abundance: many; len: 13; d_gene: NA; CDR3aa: CASSLRVAYEQYF; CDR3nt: TGTGCCAGCAGCTTAAGAGTTGCCTACGAGCAGTACTTC
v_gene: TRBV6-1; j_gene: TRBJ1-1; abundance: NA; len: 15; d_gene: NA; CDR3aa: CASSEAQGMGTEAFF; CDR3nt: TGTGCCAGCAGTGAAGCCCAGGGGATGGGCACTGAAGCTTTCTTT
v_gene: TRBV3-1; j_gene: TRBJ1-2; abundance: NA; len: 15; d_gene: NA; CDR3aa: CASSPSGDGAHGYTF; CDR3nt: TGTGCCAGCAGCCCGTCGGGGGATGGAGCCCATGGCTACACCTTC
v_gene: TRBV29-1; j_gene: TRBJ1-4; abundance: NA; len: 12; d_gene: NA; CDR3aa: CSVTTDGEKLFF; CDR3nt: TGCAGCGTTACGACAGATGGGGAAAAACTGTTTTTT
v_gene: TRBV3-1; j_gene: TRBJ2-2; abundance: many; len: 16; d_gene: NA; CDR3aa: CASGSSGKVRTGELFF; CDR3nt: TGTGCCAGCGGAAGCTCCGGGAAAGTAAGGACCGGGGAGCTGTTTTTT
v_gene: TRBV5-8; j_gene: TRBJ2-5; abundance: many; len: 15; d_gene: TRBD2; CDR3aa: CASSSTTGLAETQYF; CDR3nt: TGTGCCAGCAGCTCAACGACCGGACTAGCTGAGACCCAGTACTTC
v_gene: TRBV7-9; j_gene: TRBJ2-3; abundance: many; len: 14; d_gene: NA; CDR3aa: CASSLRQAHDTQYF; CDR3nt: TGTGCCAGCAGCTTACGGCAGGCTCACGATACGCAGTATTTT
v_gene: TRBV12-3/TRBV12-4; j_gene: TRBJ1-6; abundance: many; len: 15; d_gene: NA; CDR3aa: CASSLGDSKRSPLHF; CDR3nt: TGTGCCAGCAGTTTAGGGGACTCGAAACGGTCACCCCTCCACTTT
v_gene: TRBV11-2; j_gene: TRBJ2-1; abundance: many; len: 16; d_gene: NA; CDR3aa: CASSFMKFRGNNEQFF; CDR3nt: TGTGCCAGCAGCTTTATGAAGTTTCGCGGGAACAATGAGCAGTTCTTC
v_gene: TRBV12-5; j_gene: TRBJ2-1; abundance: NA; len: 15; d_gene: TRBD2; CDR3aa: CASGLTSSGRNEQFF; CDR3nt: TGTGCTAGTGGTTTGACGTCTAGCGGGAGGAATGAGCAGTTCTTC
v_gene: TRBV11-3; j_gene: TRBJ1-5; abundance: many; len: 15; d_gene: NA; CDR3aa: CASSLGPGLNQPQHF; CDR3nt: TGTGCCAGCAGCTTAGGTCCGGGTTTGAATCAGCCCCAGCATTTT
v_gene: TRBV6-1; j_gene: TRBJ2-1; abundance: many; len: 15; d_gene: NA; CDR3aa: CASSEAKGGYNEQFF; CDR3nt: TGTGCCAGCAGTGAAGCTAAGGGGGGCTACAATGAGCAGTTCTTC
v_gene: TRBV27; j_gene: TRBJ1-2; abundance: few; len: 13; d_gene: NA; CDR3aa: CASSSTSHYGYTF; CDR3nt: TGTGCCAGCAGTTCGACTTCCCACTATGGCTACACCTTC
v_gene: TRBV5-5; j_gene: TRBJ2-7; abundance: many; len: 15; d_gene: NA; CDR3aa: CASSLKMRAGYEQYF; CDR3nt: TGTGCCAGCAGTCTCAAAATGAGGGCCGGCTACGAGCAGTACTTC
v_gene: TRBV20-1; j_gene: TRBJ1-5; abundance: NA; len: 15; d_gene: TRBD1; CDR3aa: CSARPTGAQNQPQHF; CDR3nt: TGCAGTGCTAGACCGACAGGGGCACAGAATCAGCCCCAGCATTTT
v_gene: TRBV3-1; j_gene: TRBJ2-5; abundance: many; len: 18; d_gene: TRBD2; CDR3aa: CASSQDWRTSGYQETQYF; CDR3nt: TGTGCCAGCAGCCAAGATTGGAGAACTAGCGGATACCAAGAGACCCAGTACTTC
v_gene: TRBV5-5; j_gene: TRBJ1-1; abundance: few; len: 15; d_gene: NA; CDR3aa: CASSLVAVGGTEAFF; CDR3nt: TGTGCCAGCAGCTTGGTGGCAGTCGGTGGCACTGAAGCTTTCTTT
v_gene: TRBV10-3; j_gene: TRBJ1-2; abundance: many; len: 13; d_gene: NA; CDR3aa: CAISEGMNYGYTF; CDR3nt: TGTGCCATCAGTGAGGGGATGAACTATGGCTACACCTTC
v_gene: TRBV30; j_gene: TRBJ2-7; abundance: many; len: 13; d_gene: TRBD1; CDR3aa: CAWSGQVDYEQYF; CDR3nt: TGTGCCTGGTCGGGACAGGTTGACTACGAGCAGTACTTC
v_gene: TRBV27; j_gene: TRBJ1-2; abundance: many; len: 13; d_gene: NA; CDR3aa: CASSLGQNYGYTF; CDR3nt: TGTGCCAGCAGTTTAGGACAGAACTATGGCTACACCTTC
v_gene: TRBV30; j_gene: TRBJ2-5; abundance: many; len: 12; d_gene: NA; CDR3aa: CAWSRKAETQYF; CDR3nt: TGTGCCTGGAGCCGAAAGGCGGAGACCCAGTACTTC
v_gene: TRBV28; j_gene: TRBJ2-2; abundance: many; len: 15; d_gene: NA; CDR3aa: CASSLTTSSAGELFF; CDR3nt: TGTGCCAGCAGTTTGACCACGAGTAGTGCCGGGGAGCTGTTTTTT
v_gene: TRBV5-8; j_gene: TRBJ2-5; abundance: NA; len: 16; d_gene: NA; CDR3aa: CASSLERGDMRETQYF; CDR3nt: TGTGCCAGCAGCTTGGAGCGAGGGGATATGAGAGAGACCCAGTACTTC
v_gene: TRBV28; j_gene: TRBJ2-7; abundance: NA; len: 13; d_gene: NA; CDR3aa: CAIQDREGDEQYF; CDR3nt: TGTGCCATCCAGGACAGGGAGGGAGACGAGCAGTACTTC
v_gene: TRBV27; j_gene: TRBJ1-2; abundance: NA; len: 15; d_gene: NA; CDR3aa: CAGSLSHGANYGYTF; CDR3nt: TGTGCCGGCAGTTTATCCCACGGGGCGAACTATGGCTACACCTTC
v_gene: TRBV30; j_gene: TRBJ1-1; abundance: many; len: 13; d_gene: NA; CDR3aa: CAWNGELATEAFF; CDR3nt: TGTGCCTGGAATGGGGAGCTAGCCACTGAAGCTTTCTTT
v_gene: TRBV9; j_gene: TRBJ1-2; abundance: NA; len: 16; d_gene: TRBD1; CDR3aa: CASSHPGQGILYGYTF; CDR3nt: TGTGCCAGCAGCCACCCGGGACAGGGGATTCTCTATGGCTACACCTTC
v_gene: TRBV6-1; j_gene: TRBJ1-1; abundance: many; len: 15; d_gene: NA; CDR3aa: CASSGLAVWSTEAFF; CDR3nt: TGTGCCAGCAGTGGCTTGGCCGTCTGGTCCACTGAAGCTTTCTTT
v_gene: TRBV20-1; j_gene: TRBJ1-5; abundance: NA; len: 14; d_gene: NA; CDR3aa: CSASNGPSNQPQHF; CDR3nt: TGCAGTGCTAGTAATGGCCCAAGTAATCAGCCCCAGCATTTT
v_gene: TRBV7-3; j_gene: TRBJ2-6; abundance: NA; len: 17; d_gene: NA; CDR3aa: CASSRVPPLSGANVLTF; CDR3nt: TGTGCCAGCAGTCGAGTCCCCCCCCTCTCTGGGGCCAACGTCCTGACTTTC
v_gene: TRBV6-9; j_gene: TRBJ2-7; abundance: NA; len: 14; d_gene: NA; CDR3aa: CASSCSDSSYEQYF; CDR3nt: TGTGCCAGCAGTTGCAGCGATAGCTCCTACGAGCAGTACTTC
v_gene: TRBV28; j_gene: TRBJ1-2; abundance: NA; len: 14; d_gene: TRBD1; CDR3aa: CASFYDRGQGGYTF; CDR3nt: TGTGCCAGCTTCTACGACAGGGGGCAGGGTGGCTACACCTTC